This T cell receptor (beta chain) originates from a study of Ad26.COV2.S vaccination and SARS-CoV-2 variants. Regarding the study as a whole: Responses of spike-specific T cells (both CD8+ and CD4+) reportedly showed substantial breadth after vaccination.

Treatment described: approximately 18 received Ad26.COV2.S at low or high dose, single or two shots; roughly five received placebo; per-sample allocation not given. Sampling took place 63 days after the first vaccine or placebo injection. Participants' vaccine, an Ad26 vector, delivered Wuhan-strain SARS-CoV-2 spike. Generated by immunoSEQ multiplex PCR, the TCRdb table keeps only in-frame clones and is missing some. The repertoire holds more than 300,000 clones, with 88% as singletons. As for this clone: What it recognizes is unknown.

The germline V gene has CDR1 SGHVS and CDR2 FQNEAQ. V dropped 5 bases and J dropped 4 bases, with 16 bases sitting between them. The CDR3 spans 15 residues. Here the sequenced sample was peripheral blood, taken in a trial of Ad26.COV2.S vaccine versus placebo. The rearrangement links TRBV7-8 to TRBJ2-3, with unresolved D. The TCR comes from a person aged 18-60 years who received the Ad26.COV2.S COVID-19 vaccine or a placebo. CDR3 in amino acids: CASSLLSGRSDTQYF. CDR3 nucleotides: TGTGCCAGCAGCCTGTTGTCCGGCCGCTCAGATACGCAGTATTTT. Together with reference TRBV7-8 and TRBJ2-3, the CDR3 gives the full variable domain: GAGVSQSPRYKVAKRGQDVALRCDPISGHVSLFWYQQALGQGPEFLTYFQNEAQLDKSGLPSDRFFAERPEGSVSTLKIQRTQQEDSAVYLCASSLLSGRSDTQYFGPGTRLTVL.